The 26 T cell receptor beta chains below come from one sample, sequenced in a study of T cell responses to AZD1222 COVID-19 vaccine. The data were produced by immunoSEQ multiplex PCR, yet TCRdb's version contains in-frame clones alone and is incomplete. This sample has roughly 150,000 clones; almost 90% occur once, and the top ten carry approximately 1.6%. This specimen was peripheral blood, taken 28 days after the second AZD1222 dose. These receptors were obtained from an adult who received the AZD1222 COVID-19 vaccine.

This chain joins TRBV28 and TRBJ1-3; D not resolved. Germline V CDR1 and CDR2: MDHEN, SYDVKM. Trimming removed 5 bases from V and 0 bases from J, with 8 bases in between. The CDR3 consists of 14 residues. CDR3 amino acids: CASSEQSSGNTIYF. The CDR3 DNA follows: TGTGCCAGCAGTGAACAGAGCTCTGGAAACACCATATATTTT.

This sequence joins TRBV5-4 and TRBJ1-1; 7 bases map to TRBD1. Germline trimming cut 2 bases from V and 4 bases from J; bases unmatched to any gene: 5. Germline assignment: CDR1 SGHNT and CDR2 YYREEE (reference sequence). The CDR3 contains 14 residues. The CDR3 DNA sequence: TGTGCCAGCAGCTTAAGCAGGGGGGCCACTGAAGCTTTCTTT. Translated, it gives CASSLSRGATEAFF.

The V and J genes are TRBV7-6 and TRBJ2-1, with 8 bases identical to TRBD1. The CDR3 runs 14 residues. Germline CDR1 SGHVS, CDR2 FNYEAQ. V gave up 5 bases and J gave up 5 bases; unmatched junction bases: 5. The CDR3 region is CASSKDRDDNEQFF. The CDR3 nucleotides read TGTGCCAGCAGCAAGGACAGGGACGACAATGAGCAGTTCTTC.

This chain connects TRBV5-4 to TRBJ1-1, with 7 positions matching TRBD1. Germline CDR1 SGHNT, CDR2 YYREEE (reference sequence). This CDR3 has 15 amino acids. V lost 2 bases to trimming and J lost 1 base; unmatched junction nucleotides: 5. The CDR3 region is CASSLQGGANTEAFF. CDR3 DNA: TGTGCCAGCAGCTTACAAGGGGGCGCGAACACTGAAGCTTTCTTT.

The V and J genes are TRBV6-2 or TRBV6-3 and TRBJ1-5; 12 bases map to TRBD1. V lost 4 bases to trimming and J lost 1 base; unmatched junction nucleotides: 5. CDR1 MNHEY and CDR2 SVGEGT come from the germline V gene. The length of the CDR3 is 17 residues. This CDR3 is CASSSGTGGTSNQPQHF. The CDR3 DNA reads TGTGCCAGCAGTTCCGGGACAGGGGGCACAAGCAATCAGCCCCAGCATTTT.

This chain connects TRBV6-5 to TRBJ2-5; the match to TRBD2 covers 9 bases. Germline trimming cut 6 bases from V and 5 bases from J; bases unmatched to any gene: 7. The CDR3 has 14 residues. The germline V gene encodes CDR1 MNHEY and CDR2 SVGAGI. CDR3 in amino acids: CASRGLAVGETQYF. CDR3 in DNA: TGTGCCAGCAGGGGACTAGCCGTAGGGGAGACCCAGTACTTC.

The rearrangement links TRBV12-3 or TRBV12-4 to TRBJ2-7; D is perhaps TRBD2 (6 bases). The CDR3 length is 13 residues. V shed 3 bases and J shed 6 bases, with 12 bases lying between them. CDR3 in amino acids: CASSLGRMGEQYF. The CDR3 region has the DNA TGTGCCAGCAGTTTGGGGAGGATGGGCGAGCAGTACTTC.

The CDR3 reads CASRQTGNSNQPQHF. CDR3 DNA sequence: TGTGCCAGCAGACAGACAGGGAATAGCAATCAGCCCCAGCATTTT. The V gene is TRBV6-4, the J gene TRBJ1-5; 7 bases are a match to TRBD1. V was pared by 6 bases and J by 0 bases, with 5 bases of the junction left unmatched. The CDR3 runs 15 residues. Germline CDR1 and CDR2: MRHNA and SNTAGT.

This chain uses TRBV5-1 with TRBJ2-5, with 10 bases that match TRBD2. The germline gives CDR1 SGHRS, CDR2 YFSETQ. J gave up 2 bases and V 1 base, and 8 bases lay outside the gene matches. The length of the CDR3 is 17 residues. This CDR3 is CASSLTLAGALQETQYF. CDR3 in DNA: TGCGCCAGCAGCTTGACTCTAGCGGGGGCCCTACAAGAGACCCAGTACTTC.

The chain links TRBV4-1 to TRBJ2-1; 10 nucleotides agree with TRBD2. The CDR3 is 14 amino acids. V gave up 4 bases and J gave up 4 bases; unmatched junction bases: 1. CDR1 is MGHRA, CDR2 YSYEKL, per germline. The CDR3 nucleotides read TGCGCCAGCAGCCTAGCGGGGGGTTACAATGAGCAGTTCTTC. It translates to CASSLAGGYNEQFF.

This sequence joins TRBV6-6 and TRBJ2-3; 9 nucleotides match TRBD2. The length of the CDR3 is 15 residues. J lost 2 bases, V lost 8 bases, and 8 bases had no gene match. Per the germline V gene, CDR1 is MNHNY and CDR2 is SVGAGI (reference sequence). The CDR3 DNA reads as TGTGCCAGCGGCTCGCGGGGGGGAGACACAGATACGCAGTATTTT. It is translated as CASGSRGGDTDTQYF.

J is TRBJ1-3 and V is TRBV5-8; D is possibly TRBD1 (6 bases). The CDR3 has 15 residues. The V end lost 4 bases, the J end lost 0 bases, and 11 bases lay between the germline ends. Germline V gene data show CDR1 as SGHTS and CDR2 as YDEGEE. The CDR3 loop is CASSTGQYSGNTIYF. The CDR3 coding sequence is TGTGCCAGCAGCACCGGACAGTACTCTGGAAACACCATATATTTT.

The chain employs TRBV12-3 or TRBV12-4 and TRBJ2-1; D call uncertain. CDR3 size: 13 residues. V lost 5 bases and J 4 bases, leaving 9 bases between the germline ends. The CDR3: CASSTMEYNEQFF. The CDR3 DNA sequence: TGTGCCAGCAGTACTATGGAGTACAATGAGCAGTTCTTC.

The chain carries TRBV7-2 and TRBJ2-3, with no clear D. The germline V gene has CDR1 SGHTA and CDR2 FQGNSA. The germline V and J ends were trimmed by 5 bases and 6 bases, with 15 bases remaining between them. The CDR3 sequence is 14 residues long. Written as DNA, the CDR3 is TGTGCCAGCAGCCCGCCCCCATTGTCGGATACGCAGTATTTT. This translates into CASSPPPLSDTQYF.

V is TRBV18 and J is TRBJ1-6; unclear D gene. V dropped 3 bases and J dropped 10 bases, with 16 bases sitting between them. The germline CDR1 and CDR2 sequences are KGHSH and LQKENI. This CDR3 has 15 residues. The CDR3 region is CASSPIGDGGSPLHF. For the CDR3, the DNA is TGTGCCAGCTCACCGATCGGGGATGGCGGATCACCCCTCCACTTT.

This clone was observed a single time. The chain has TRBV28 and TRBJ1-2; tentative D call: TRBD1 (5 bases). CDR1 and CDR2 (germline): MDHEN, SYDVKM. With 1 base removed from V and 6 bases from J, the gap between germline ends came to 18 bases. The CDR3 spans 16 residues. CDR3: CASSLSIGDLPHGYTF. As DNA, the CDR3 is TGTGCCAGCAGTTTATCAATAGGGGATCTACCCCATGGCTACACCTTC.

The rearrangement joins TRBV9 to TRBJ2-2; D possibly corresponds to TRBD1 (5 bases). V was clipped by 0 bases and J by 6 bases, with 9 bases between them. The CDR3 has 14 residues. Germline CDR1 is SGDLS and CDR2 is YYNGEE. For the CDR3, the DNA is TGTGCCAGCAGCGTAGAGGGGTTGGCCGGGGAGCTGTTTTTT. Its translation is CASSVEGLAGELFF.

The chain combines TRBV5-5 with TRBJ1-5; the D is unclear. This CDR3 is built from 14 residues. The germline V gene has CDR1 SGHKS and CDR2 YYEKEE (reference sequence). Between the trimmed V and J ends, which lost 4 bases and 7 bases, there was a span of 15 bases. The CDR3 spells CASSPMASRQPQHF. In DNA, the CDR3 is TGTGCCAGCAGCCCCATGGCAAGCAGGCAGCCCCAGCATTTT.

CDR3 sequence (DNA): TGTGCCAGCAGCTTAGCGATAGGGACAGTCCAGATGTCCGGGGAGCTGTTTTTT. Its translation: CASSLAIGTVQMSGELFF. The chain is built from TRBV7-8 and TRBJ2-2; 7 bases map to TRBD1. The germline V gene has CDR1 SGHVS and CDR2 FQNEAQ. V lost 0 bases to trimming and J lost 6 bases; unmatched junction nucleotides: 13. The CDR3 extends over 18 amino acids.

This chain links TRBV5-4 with TRBJ1-1; D not resolved. CDR3 length: 17 amino acids. The germline V and J ends were trimmed by 0 bases and 2 bases, with 17 bases remaining between them. Germline assignment: CDR1 SGHNT and CDR2 YYREEE (reference sequence). CDR3 sequence reads: CASSLARGGWVNTEAFF. In DNA, the CDR3 is TGTGCCAGCAGCTTGGCGCGCGGAGGTTGGGTTAACACTGAAGCTTTCTTT.

This clone was detected once. The chain uses TRBV6-5 and TRBJ2-6, with a weak D call TRBD2 (6 bases). The CDR3 totals 15 residues. The V gene lost 7 bases and the J gene lost 1 base, with 11 bases spanning the gap. Germline V gene lookup returns CDR1 MNHEY and CDR2 SVGAGI. CDR3 residues: CASTAAGSGANVLTF. Here the CDR3 DNA reads TGTGCCAGCACTGCCGCGGGGTCTGGGGCCAACGTCCTGACTTTC.

V and J are TRBV11-2 and TRBJ1-6; 7 bases line up with TRBD1. Trimming removed 4 bases from V and 8 bases from J; junction bases left unmatched: 8. Germline-derived CDR1 and CDR2 are SGHAT and FQNNGV. The CDR3 loop spans 15 amino acids. In DNA, the CDR3 is TGTGCCAGCAGCTCAGAGGCAGGGGGGGATTCACCCCTCCACTTT. Translation gives CASSSEAGGDSPLHF.

This chain uses TRBV19 with TRBJ2-7; TRBD1 might be the D (5 bases). With 5 bases removed from V and 4 bases from J, the gap between germline ends came to 12 bases. CDR1 and CDR2 (germline): LNHDA, SQIVND (reference sequence). CDR3 length equals 13 residues. CDR3 sequence reads: CASSLDAGYEQYV. The CDR3 nucleotides read TGTGCCAGTAGTCTTGATGCAGGGTACGAGCAGTACGTC.

CDR3 coding DNA: TGCAGCGTTGAAGACAGGGCAAGCATTCAGTACTTC. Translating it yields CSVEDRASIQYF. The V gene is TRBV29-1, the J gene TRBJ2-4, with D possibly TRBD1 on 5 matching bases. This CDR3 has 12 residues. Germline lookup yields CDR1 SQVTM and CDR2 ANQGSEA. Deletions cut 0 bases from V and 9 bases from J, with 9 bases between.

The chain combines TRBV15 with TRBJ1-4; the D is unclear. CDR1 is LNHNV, CDR2 YYDKDF, per germline (reference sequence). CDR3 length: 13 amino acids. Trimming removed 1 base at V and 5 bases at J, with 5 bases between. CDR3 DNA sequence: TGTGCCACCAGCAGAGCCGCAAATGAAAAACTGTTTTTT. Its translation: CATSRAANEKLFF.

CDR3 DNA sequence: TGCAGCGTTGGGACCGGACAGGCAGATACGCAGTATTTT. Translating it yields CSVGTGQADTQYF. The chain employs TRBV29-1 and TRBJ2-3; 7 nucleotides agree with TRBD1. The trim removed 4 bases at V and 4 bases at J, leaving 5 bases unmatched. Germline V gene data show CDR1 as SQVTM and CDR2 as ANQGSEA. The CDR3 is made up of 13 amino acids.